The 25 T cell receptor beta chains listed next were all sequenced from one sample in a study of T cells in women clearing cervical HPV infection. Produced via immunoSEQ multiplex PCR; TCRdb's table is partial and in-frame only. The sample's table shows around 39,000 clones. Sample: blood buffy coat. The origin of the receptors is a woman aged 18 to 69 with a cervical HPV16 infection that either progressed to CIN3+ or cleared (not recorded which).

With regard to this clone: The observed sequence ends 3 residues before the CDR3 terminus, with the missing tail filled in from the germline J gene. The chain links TRBV6-1 to TRBJ2-7, with D tentatively TRBD1 (5 bases). Germline CDR1 and CDR2: MNHNS and SASEGT. This CDR3 region has 14 residues. The V end was cut by 3 bases, the J end by 6 bases, with 15 bases between. The sequenced part of the CDR3 DNA is TGTGCCAGCAGTGACCAATGGCAGGGTATCGAG. Protein: CASSDQWQGIE. The full-length CDR3 reads as CASSDQWQGIEQYF.

As for this clone: Sequencing ends 3 residues short of the CDR3 end; the germline J gene provides the rest. The rearrangement links TRBV4-1 to TRBJ2-3; the match to TRBD2 covers 8 bases. The V segment lost 6 bases and the J segment 6 bases; nucleotides outside the gene matches: 11. Germline V CDR1 and CDR2: MGHRA, YSYEKL. The CDR3 runs to 15 residues. CDR3 DNA, as far as it was read: TGCGCCAGCAGGGAGGAACTAGCGGCTGAGGATACG. Amino acid sequence: CASREELAAEDT. From start to end, the CDR3 is CASREELAAEDTQYF.

As concerns this clone: The observed sequence ends 3 residues before the CDR3 terminus, with the missing tail filled in from the germline J gene. The chain combines TRBV20-1 with TRBJ2-7; 10 positions agree with TRBD2. Looked up from germline, CDR1 is DFQATT and CDR2 is SNEGSKA (reference sequence). With V trimmed by 5 bases and J by 5 bases, 12 bases remained unmatched. The CDR3 has 15 amino acids. CDR3 DNA, as far as it was read: TGCAGTGCTCCTGGAGCTAGCGGGAGATCGGACGAG. Residues: CSAPGASGRSDE. The CDR3 in its entirety is CSAPGASGRSDEQYF.

Notes on this clone: The read ends 3 residues early relative to the CDR3; the germline J gene fills the gap. The chain couples TRBV7-6 to TRBJ1-3; no definite D call. The length of the CDR3 is 17 residues. CDR1 is SGHVS, CDR2 FNYEAQ, per germline. The V end was cut by 5 bases, the J end by 0 bases, with 17 bases between. The CDR3 DNA, read in part, is TGTGCCAGCAGCCCTGACGTCGGGTTGAACTCTGGAAACACC. This encodes CASSPDVGLNSGNT. The whole CDR3 region reads CASSPDVGLNSGNTIYF.

For this clone: The observed sequence ends 3 residues before the CDR3 terminus, with the missing tail filled in from the germline J gene. This sequence joins TRBV7-9 and TRBJ2-7; D is uncertain. The V end was cut by 5 bases, the J end by 0 bases, with 5 bases between. Germline V CDR1 and CDR2: SEHNR, FQNEAQ (reference sequence). The CDR3 runs 12 residues. The DNA read from the CDR3 is TGTGCCAGCAGCCGTAGCTCCTACGAG. It yields the protein CASSRSSYE. In full, the CDR3 is CASSRSSYEQYF.

As for this clone: Coverage ceases 3 residues before the CDR3 finishes, and the germline J gene fills in the end. The chain has TRBV5-1 and TRBJ2-1; TRBD1 aligns across 10 bases. The CDR3 extends over 13 amino acids. Trimming took 0 bases from V and 9 from J; bases not matched to a gene: 0. Germline V CDR1 and CDR2: SGHRS, YFSETQ. The CDR3 is CASSLGTGGEQFF. Partial CDR3 DNA: TGCGCCAGCAGCTTGGGGACAGGGGGTGAG.

On this clone: The CDR3 end falls 3 residues outside the read, so it is completed with the germline J gene. The chain links TRBV18 to TRBJ1-1; D might be TRBD1 (5 bases). This CDR3 is built from 16 residues. V was clipped by 5 bases and J by 0 bases, with 16 bases between them. CDR1 is KGHSH, CDR2 LQKENI, per germline. CDR3 DNA (partial): TGTGCCAGCTCATCAGGGCGGGGGAACATGAACACTGAA. Translation gives CASSSGRGNMNTE. The whole CDR3 sequence reads CASSSGRGNMNTEAFF.

Concerning this clone itself: The read gets to within 3 residues of the CDR3 end, and the germline J gene fills in the rest. The chain couples TRBV7-9 to TRBJ1-2; D ambiguous. Germline CDR1 is SEHNR and CDR2 is FQNEAQ (reference sequence). V dropped 4 bases and J dropped 2 bases, with 11 bases sitting between them. There are 14 residues in the CDR3. The part of the CDR3 DNA that was read is TGTGCCAGCAGCTCGACAAACGGAAACTATGGC. Translated, it gives CASSSTNGNYG. The CDR3 in its entirety is CASSSTNGNYGYTF.

Note on this clone: The observed sequence ends 3 residues before the CDR3 terminus, with the missing tail filled in from the germline J gene. The chain uses TRBV7-2 and TRBJ2-3; perhaps TRBD1 as D (5 bases). The CDR3 sequence is 14 residues long. CDR1 is SGHTA, CDR2 FQGNSA, per germline. The CDR3: CASSLVYRLETQYF. CDR3 DNA (partial): TGTGCCAGCAGCTTAGTATACAGGTTAGAGACG.

As regards this clone: Coverage ceases 3 residues before the CDR3 finishes, and the germline J gene fills in the end. The chain uses TRBV7-9 and TRBJ1-5; 7 bases are a match to TRBD1. CDR3 length: 15 residues. Germline CDR1 is SEHNR and CDR2 is FQNEAQ (reference sequence). With V trimmed by 0 bases and J by 4 bases, 3 bases remained unmatched. Incomplete CDR3 DNA: TGTGCCAGCAGCTTAGCGGGGACAGAGAATCAGCCC. It is translated as CASSLAGTENQP. The full CDR3 is CASSLAGTENQPQHF. Full variable domain (remainder filled in from reference TRBV7-9 and TRBJ1-5): DTGVSQNPRHKITKRGQNVTFRCDPISEHNRLYWYRQTLGQGPEFLTYFQNEAQLEKSRLLSDRFSAERPKGSFSTLEIQRTEQGDSAMYLCASSLAGTENQPQHFGDGTRLSIL.

For this clone: The read stops 3 residues short of the end of the CDR3; the missing end is completed from the germline J gene. The chain employs TRBV5-1 and TRBJ1-1; 11 bases agree with TRBD1. This CDR3 contains 14 residues. J was trimmed by 5 bases and V by 3 bases; bases with no gene match: 3. The germline CDR1 and CDR2 sequences are SGHRS and YFSETQ. The CDR3 DNA, read in part, is TGCGCCAGCAGCTCGGACAGGGGGCAAACTGAA. Translating gives CASSSDRGQTE. The entire CDR3 reads CASSSDRGQTEAFF.

On this clone: The sequence runs out 3 residues before the end of the CDR3; the remainder is reconstructed from the germline J gene. Other DNA variants within this sample encode the same CDR3. This chain links TRBV20-1 with TRBJ2-5; 11 nucleotides match TRBD2. The junction had 8 bases not matched to a gene; V was cut back by 3 bases and J by 5 bases. Germline values: CDR1 DFQATT, CDR2 SNEGSKA (reference sequence). The CDR3 covers 15 residues. This CDR3 is CSARVGTSGGETQYF. The CDR3 DNA, read in part, is TGCAGTGCTAGGGTAGGGACTAGCGGCGGGGAGACC.

Comments on this clone: The read finishes 3 residues shy of the CDR3 end, and the germline J gene is used to complete it. This rearrangement joins TRBV18 to TRBJ1-1; the D gene is possibly TRBD1 (6 bases). The CDR3 length is 13 residues. Trimming took off 6 bases at V and 5 bases at J, with 13 bases between the two ends. Germline V gives CDR1 KGHSH, CDR2 LQKENI. The CDR3 bases that were read are TGTGCCAGCTCCCAACAGGGAGATACTGAA. It translates to CASSQQGDTE. In full, the CDR3 reads CASSQQGDTEAFF.

A remark on this clone: Read sequence stops 3 residues before the CDR3 end, and the germline J gene provides the missing end. The V and J genes are TRBV20-1 and TRBJ1-5; 8 bases are shared with TRBD1. This CDR3 has 13 residues. Looked up from germline, CDR1 is DFQATT and CDR2 is SNEGSKA (reference sequence). With 5 bases clipped from V and 4 bases from J, the junction kept 4 bases outside the gene matches. CDR3 loop: CSASTGENQPQHF. Incomplete CDR3 DNA: TGCAGTGCTTCGACAGGGGAGAATCAGCCC.

The CDR3 bases that were read are TGTGCCAGTAGTCTTCGCGGTCAGCCC. It specifies CASSLRGQP. The full CDR3 reads CASSLRGQPQHF. The genes are TRBV19 and TRBJ1-5; D unclear. The CDR3 end falls 3 residues outside the read, so it is completed with the germline J gene. V lost 5 bases and J lost 6, with 8 bases in between. CDR1 is LNHDA, CDR2 SQIVND, per germline (reference sequence). CDR3 length: 12 amino acids.

A word on this clone: The read stops 3 residues short of the end of the CDR3; the missing end is completed from the germline J gene. This chain connects TRBV5-5 to TRBJ1-1, with 7 bases matching TRBD1. Per the germline V gene, CDR1 is SGHKS and CDR2 is YYEKEE (reference sequence). CDR3 length: 14 residues. After removal of 3 bases from V and 1 base from J, the junction contained 3 bases not matched to a gene. The CDR3 sequence is CASSWGQSNTEAFF. The CDR3 bases that were read are TGTGCCAGCAGCTGGGGACAGTCGAACACTGAA.

On this clone itself: The read gets to within 3 residues of the CDR3 end, and the germline J gene fills in the rest. The chain uses TRBV20-1 and TRBJ1-2, with TRBD1 matching 7 bases. Germline CDR1 is DFQATT and CDR2 is SNEGSKA (reference sequence). This CDR3 has 12 residues. CDR3 sequence reads: CSAGNRGDGYTF. Partial CDR3 DNA: TGCAGTGCCGGTAACAGGGGTGACGGC.

With regard to this clone: The sequenced fragment ends 3 residues before the CDR3 boundary, so the rest is inferred from the germline J gene. This chain uses TRBV19 with TRBJ2-2; a weak D match, TRBD1 (6 bases). Trimming took off 3 bases at V and 5 bases at J, with 28 bases between the two ends. In germline, CDR1 is LNHDA, CDR2 SQIVND (reference sequence). This CDR3 spans 20 amino acids. The CDR3 is CASSIIFRLQGIKATGELFF. The DNA read from the CDR3 is TGTGCCAGTAGTATTATCTTCAGATTACAGGGTATCAAGGCGACCGGGGAG.

Points on this clone: Read data end 3 residues before the CDR3 end; the end is taken from the germline J gene. This chain uses TRBV19 with TRBJ2-7; perhaps TRBD1 as D (6 bases). The CDR3 is 12 residues long. The V gene lost 10 bases and the J gene lost 1 base, with 11 bases spanning the gap. Germline assignment: CDR1 LNHDA and CDR2 SQIVND (reference sequence). CDR3: CATGQPSYEQYF. The part of the CDR3 DNA that was read is TGTGCCACTGGACAGCCTTCCTACGAG.

Concerning this clone: The read is 3 residues too short to cover the CDR3 end, so that end is filled in from the germline J gene. V is TRBV5-1 and J is TRBJ1-2; maybe TRBD1 (6 bases). The germline V gene encodes CDR1 SGHRS and CDR2 YFSETQ. This CDR3 comprises 14 residues. The CDR3 sequence: CASSLVGGEETYTF. The CDR3 bases that were read are TGCGCCAGCAGCTTGGTAGGGGGGGAAGAGACC.

Points on this clone: The read falls 3 residues short of the CDR3 end, and the missing part is taken from the germline J gene. V and J are TRBV14 and TRBJ2-7; D uncertain. The CDR3 totals 13 residues. Germline-derived CDR1 and CDR2 are SGHDN and FVKESK. The ends were cut back, 1 base at V and 6 bases at J, with 10 bases in the middle. This CDR3 is CASSQGESGEQYF. The DNA read from the CDR3 is TGTGCCAGCAGCCAAGGAGAATCAGGCGAG.

As regards this clone: Coverage ceases 3 residues before the CDR3 finishes, and the germline J gene fills in the end. V is TRBV6-4 and J is TRBJ1-2; 7 bases match TRBD1. The germline V gene encodes CDR1 MRHNA and CDR2 SNTAGT. The CDR3 has 17 residues. CDR3 loop: CASSDPSLLKGAGDYTF. CDR3 bases read: TGTGCCAGCAGTGACCCCAGCCTACTTAAGGGGGCCGGCGAC.

A note on this clone: The CDR3 end is not reached by the read, which stops 3 residues before it; the germline J gene fills it in. V is TRBV30 and J is TRBJ2-1; D is perhaps TRBD1 (6 bases). There are 13 residues in the CDR3. Germline V gives CDR1 GTSNPN, CDR2 SVGIG (reference sequence). Trimming took 3 bases from V and 8 from J, leaving 14 bases between them. The CDR3 spells CAWSRGERDEQFF. CDR3 bases read: TGTGCCTGGAGCAGGGGAGAAAGGGATGAG. The whole variable domain, filled in from reference TRBV30 and TRBJ2-1, reads SQTIHQWPATLVQPVGSPLSLECTVEGTSNPNLYWYRQAAGRGLQLLFYSVGIGQISSEVPQNLSASRPQDRQFILSSKKLLLSDSGFYLCAWSRGERDEQFFGPGTRLTVL.

A word on this clone: The read comes to an end 3 residues before the CDR3 does, leaving the germline J gene to fill in the end. The chain recombines TRBV5-1 with TRBJ2-1; 7 nucleotides line up with TRBD1. Germline V gene data show CDR1 as SGHRS and CDR2 as YFSETQ. The trim removed 7 bases at V and 7 bases at J, leaving 11 bases unmatched. The CDR3 consists of 14 residues. CDR3 loop: CASSLGTVWNEQFF. The sequenced CDR3 bases are TGCGCCAGCTCCCTAGGGACAGTGTGGAATGAG.

For this clone: The read terminates 3 residues before the CDR3 end, so the remaining end is supplied by the germline J gene. This rearrangement joins TRBV7-2 to TRBJ2-7; 10 bases agree with TRBD2. The CDR3 runs 15 residues. CDR1 and CDR2 from the germline V gene are SGHTA and FQGNSA. Trimming at V came to 3 bases and at J to 4 bases, leaving 6 bases not matched to a gene. This chain's CDR3 is CASSFLAGESYEQYF. CDR3 DNA (partial): TGTGCCAGCAGCTTCCTAGCGGGGGAGTCTTACGAG.